This T cell receptor (beta chain) was captured by sequencing in a study of cytomegalovirus exposure and HLA in healthy donors. Use of 60 Vbeta and 13 Jbeta primers characterized the PCR. Data came from immunoSEQ multiplex PCR; TCRdb stores just in-frame clones and leaves some out. Among about 250,000 clones listed, 80% were seen once. Germline V CDR1 and CDR2: LNHDA, SQIVND (reference sequence). Trimming took off 5 bases at V and 3 bases at J, with 7 bases between the two ends. The CDR3 is 12 amino acids. Sequencing used PBMCs. The rearrangement uses TRBV19 and TRBJ1-2; D might be TRBD1 (5 bases). This TCR came from a girl aged 2 to 10 in good health and CMV-seronegative. For the CDR3, the DNA is TGTGCCAGTAGTCAGGGTTACTATGGCTACACCTTC. This translates into CASSQGYYGYTF.